These 9 T cell receptor beta chains share one sample of origin, sequenced in a study of cytomegalovirus exposure and HLA in healthy donors (dated by TCRdb to about 2017). Library prep was done by the immunoSEQ multiplex PCR assay. The multiplex PCR relied on a mix of 60 forward primers for TCR Vbeta segments and 13 reverse primers for TCR Jbeta segments. Sourced from immuneACCESS, this table was stored by TCRdb with only in-frame sequences that have V and J called. A share of the clones is absent; for the studies checked, an unresolved V gene accounts for under half, and the remainder has no known explanation. For this sample the table gives 95,000 to 150,000 clones, of which about four fifths were detected only once. The ten top clones hold 2% to 2.5% of the sample. The specimen was PBMCs. The origin of the receptors is a woman aged 40 to 49 in good health and CMV-seronegative.

The V gene is TRBV30, the J gene TRBJ1-6; TRBD1 aligns across 7 bases. This CDR3 has 15 residues. Looked up from germline, CDR1 is GTSNPN and CDR2 is SVGIG (reference sequence). V gave up 7 bases and J gave up 0 bases; unmatched junction bases: 6. The CDR3 nucleotides read TGTGCCTCCCGGACAGGCAACTCCTATAATTCACCCCTCCACTTT. Residues: CASRTGNSYNSPLHF. The full variable domain, completed using reference TRBV30 and TRBJ1-6, is SQTIHQWPATLVQPVGSPLSLECTVEGTSNPNLYWYRQAAGRGLQLLFYSVGIGQISSEVPQNLSASRPQDRQFILSSKKLLLSDSGFYLCASRTGNSYNSPLHFGNGTRLTVT.

This clone was counted a few times. The chain employs TRBV7-9 and TRBJ1-1; D perhaps matches TRBD1 (5 bases). V gave up 5 bases and J gave up 2 bases, with 9 bases separating them. The CDR3 has 13 amino acids. Looked up from germline, CDR1 is SEHNR and CDR2 is FQNEAQ (reference sequence). The CDR3 sequence: CASSADSNTEAFF. The CDR3 bases are TGTGCCAGCAGCGCCGACAGTAACACTGAAGCTTTCTTT.

This clone was recorded once. The V call is TRBV5-1, the J call TRBJ1-1, with D possibly being TRBD1 (5 bases). The germline V gene has CDR1 SGHRS and CDR2 YFSETQ. The CDR3 runs 16 residues. V was cut by 1 base and J by 0 bases, with 13 bases left in between. CDR3 sequence (DNA): TGCGCCAGCAGCTTGCCCACGACAGATTTGAACACTGAAGCTTTCTTT. It yields the protein CASSLPTTDLNTEAFF.

The chain employs TRBV2 and TRBJ2-2; perhaps TRBD1 as D (6 bases). Germline V CDR1 and CDR2: SNHLY, FYNNEI. The V end lost 3 bases, the J end lost 3 bases, and 11 bases lay between the germline ends. The CDR3 totals 15 residues. The CDR3 DNA reads as TGTGCCAGCAGTGACAGGGGCCGGTACACCGGGGAGCTGTTTTTT. Translation: CASSDRGRYTGELFF.

The V call is TRBV7-2, the J call TRBJ2-3; D might be TRBD1 (5 bases). From germline, CDR1 is SGHTA and CDR2 FQGNSA. There are 14 residues in the CDR3. V was trimmed by 3 bases and J by 1 base, leaving 8 bases between them. CDR3 DNA sequence: TGTGCCAGCAGCTTCCGACAGCGCACAGATACGCAGTATTTT. It codes for CASSFRQRTDTQYF.

The chain is built from TRBV18 and TRBJ2-5; a weak D match, TRBD2 (5 bases). V gave up 3 bases and J gave up 0 bases, with 11 bases separating them. The CDR3 length is 15 residues. Germline CDR1 and CDR2: KGHSH and LQKENI. CDR3 in DNA: TGTGCCAGCTCACCTCCTGGCGGGTACCAAGAGACCCAGTACTTC. As protein: CASSPPGGYQETQYF.

This CDR3 is CASSLSDRGDTGELFF. CDR3 in DNA: TGTGCCAGCAGTTTATCGGACAGGGGCGACACCGGGGAGCTGTTTTTT. The gene calls are TRBV27 and TRBJ2-2; TRBD1 agrees at 9 bases. The V and J ends lost 0 bases and 3 bases, in that order; junction bases with no gene match: 2. The germline V gene has CDR1 MNHEY and CDR2 SMNVEV (reference sequence). The CDR3 loop spans 16 amino acids.

The chain carries TRBV11-2 and TRBJ2-7; unclear D gene. Germline values: CDR1 SGHAT, CDR2 FQNNGV. V dropped 4 bases and J dropped 6 bases, with 4 bases sitting between them. The CDR3 spans 10 residues. CDR3 nucleotide sequence: TGTGCCAGCAGCTCCCGCGAGCAGTACTTC. This gives the protein CASSSREQYF.

CDR3 loop: CASILGVTLNTEAFF. The CDR3 DNA is TGTGCCAGCATTTTAGGGGTCACGTTGAACACTGAAGCTTTCTTT. V usage is TRBV2 and J usage is TRBJ1-1; a possible D gene is TRBD1 (5 bases). The CDR3 sequence is 15 residues long. Germline CDR1 reads SNHLY; CDR2 reads FYNNEI. Trimming stripped 7 bases from V and 0 bases from J, with 15 bases between.